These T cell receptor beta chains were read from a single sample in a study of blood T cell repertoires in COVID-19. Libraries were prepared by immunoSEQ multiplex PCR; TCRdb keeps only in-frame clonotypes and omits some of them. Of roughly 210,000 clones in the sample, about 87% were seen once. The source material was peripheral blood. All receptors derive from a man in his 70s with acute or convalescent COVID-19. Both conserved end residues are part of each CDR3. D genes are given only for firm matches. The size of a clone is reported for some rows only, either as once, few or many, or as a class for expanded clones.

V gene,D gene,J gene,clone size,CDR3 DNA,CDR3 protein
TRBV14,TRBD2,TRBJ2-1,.,TGTGCCAGCAGCCTTCGGACTAGCCGCTACAATGAGCAGTTCTTC,CASSLRTSRYNEQFF
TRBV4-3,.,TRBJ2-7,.,TGCGCCAGCAGCCAAGACAGGGCCTACGAGCAGTACTTC,CASSQDRAYEQYF
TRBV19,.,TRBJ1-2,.,TGTGCCAGTAGTGATACCCCATGGACTGATTATGGCTACACCTTC,CASSDTPWTDYGYTF
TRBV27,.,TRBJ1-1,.,TGTGCCAGCAGCTGGGCTGGCAGCCTGAACACTGAAGCTTTCTTT,CASSWAGSLNTEAFF
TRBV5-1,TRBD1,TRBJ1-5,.,TGCGCCAGCAGCACAGGGGGCGCGGGGAATCAGCCCCAGCATTTT,CASSTGGAGNQPQHF
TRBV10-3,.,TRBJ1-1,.,TGTGCCATCACCCGACAGGAGAACACTGAAGCTTTCTTT,CAITRQENTEAFF
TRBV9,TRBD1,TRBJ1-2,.,TGTGCCAGCAGCCCTCACCCCTCGAAGACAGGGGACGGCTACACCTTC,CASSPHPSKTGDGYTF
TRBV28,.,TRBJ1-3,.,TGTGCCAGCCTCGGACTGCACTCTGGAAACACCATATATTTT,CASLGLHSGNTIYF
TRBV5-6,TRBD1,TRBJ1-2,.,TGTGCCAGCAGCTTCGGACAGGGGGTCAGGGGCTACACCTTC,CASSFGQGVRGYTF
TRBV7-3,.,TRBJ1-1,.,TGTGCCAGCAGCACCGGACAGCCGAACACTGAAGCTTTCTTT,CASSTGQPNTEAFF
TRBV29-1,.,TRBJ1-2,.,TGCAGCGTGGAAGATCCGAGGGCCCCAAAGGGCTACACCTTC,CSVEDPRAPKGYTF
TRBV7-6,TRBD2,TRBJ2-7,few,TGTGCCAGCAGCTTAGAGAGTCGCGGGAGAGCATTCTATGGGGCCTACGAGCAGTACTTC,CASSLESRGRAFYGAYEQYF
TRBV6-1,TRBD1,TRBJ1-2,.,TGTGCCAGCAGTGATCGGGACAGGGGCCAGTGGGGCTACACCTTC,CASSDRDRGQWGYTF
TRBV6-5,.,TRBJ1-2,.,TGTGCCAGCAGTACCAGAGATCGCGGTAACTATGGCTACACCTTC,CASSTRDRGNYGYTF
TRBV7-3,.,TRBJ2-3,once,TGTGCCAGCAGCCCCACTAGCATCCCAGATACGCAGTATTTT,CASSPTSIPDTQYF
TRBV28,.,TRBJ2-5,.,TGTGCCAGCACCCTCAACAGGGCCGGAGAGACCCAGTACTTC,CASTLNRAGETQYF
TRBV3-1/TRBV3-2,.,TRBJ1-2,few,TGTGCCAGCAGCCAAGGTCACTCCGGCGCGGGCGGCTACACCTTC,CASSQGHSGAGGYTF
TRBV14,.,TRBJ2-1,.,TGTGCCAGCAGCCAAGTCTCGCAGTCAGAGCAGTTCTTC,CASSQVSQSEQFF
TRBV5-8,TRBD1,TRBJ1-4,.,TGTGCCAGCAGCGTCGGGACAGAAGAAAAACTGTTTTTT,CASSVGTEEKLFF
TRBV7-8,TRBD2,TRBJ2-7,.,TGTGCCAGCAGCTCGGGTGGACTAGCGGGGGAGTTTCGGTACGAGCAGTACTTC,CASSSGGLAGEFRYEQYF
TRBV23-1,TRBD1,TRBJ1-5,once,TGCGCCAGCAGTCAAAGGACAGGTAGCTGCAGACCGCCGCTAAATAGCAATCAGCCCCAGCATTTT,CASSQRTGSCRPPLNSNQPQHF
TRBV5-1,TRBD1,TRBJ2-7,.,TGCGCCAGCAGCTTGGTAGAGGGGGCGCTTCATGACGAGCAGTACTTC,CASSLVEGALHDEQYF
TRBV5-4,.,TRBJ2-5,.,TGTGCCAGCAGCTTGCAGGGCAGGGAGACCCAGTACTTC,CASSLQGRETQYF
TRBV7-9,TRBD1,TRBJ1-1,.,TGTGCCAGCAGCCGTCAGGGGGCGCGGACTGAAGCTTTCTTT,CASSRQGARTEAFF
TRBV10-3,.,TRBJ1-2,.,TGTGCCATCAGTGGCGGGGGCGCGGAAGGCTACACCTTC,CAISGGGAEGYTF
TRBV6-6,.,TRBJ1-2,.,TGTGCCAGCAGTTTGCCGACAGCTAACTATGGCTACACCTTC,CASSLPTANYGYTF
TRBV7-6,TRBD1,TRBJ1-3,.,TGTGCCAGCAGCTTACGACAGGGCCTAGCCTCTGGAAACACCATATATTTT,CASSLRQGLASGNTIYF
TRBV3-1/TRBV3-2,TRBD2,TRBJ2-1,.,TGTGCCAGCAGCCAAGTCGCCGGACTAGCGGAAAACAATGAGCAGTTCTTC,CASSQVAGLAENNEQFF
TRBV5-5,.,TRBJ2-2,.,TGTGCCAGCAGCGTGGGAGACACCGGGGAGCTGTTTTTT,CASSVGDTGELFF
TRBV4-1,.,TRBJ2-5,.,TGCGCCAGCAGCCAAGCAGTAACCCAAGAGACCCAGTACTTC,CASSQAVTQETQYF
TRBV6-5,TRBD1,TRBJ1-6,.,TGTGCCAGCAGGGACAGGGTTTGGGGCAATTCACCCCTCCACTTT,CASRDRVWGNSPLHF
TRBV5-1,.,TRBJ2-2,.,TGCGCCAGCAGCTTGGTGCAGGATCGCACCGGGGAGCTGTTTTTT,CASSLVQDRTGELFF
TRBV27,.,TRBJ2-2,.,TGTGCCAGCACCTCTTGGGGACACGGGAACACCGGGGAGCTGTTTTTT,CASTSWGHGNTGELFF
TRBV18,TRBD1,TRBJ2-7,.,TGTGCCAGCTCACCAGCACAGGGGGCTTTCGAGCAGTACTTC,CASSPAQGAFEQYF
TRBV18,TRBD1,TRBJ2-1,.,TGTGCCAGCTCACCTGGGACAGGGAACTACAATGAGCAGTTCTTC,CASSPGTGNYNEQFF
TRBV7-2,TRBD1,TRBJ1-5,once,TGTGCCAGCAGCCTCGACAGGGTTCAGCCCCAGCATTTT,CASSLDRVQPQHF
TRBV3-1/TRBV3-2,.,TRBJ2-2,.,TGTGCCAGCGTCCCTACCGGGGTTAGCGCGAACACCGGGGAGCTGTTTTTT,CASVPTGVSANTGELFF
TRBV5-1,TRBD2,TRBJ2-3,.,TGCGCCAGCAGCTTGGTTTTGGCTAGCGGGAGCGCAGATACGCAGTATTTT,CASSLVLASGSADTQYF
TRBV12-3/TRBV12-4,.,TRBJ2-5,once,TGTGCCAGCAGTTTAGGAACTCGAGAGACCCAGTACTTC,CASSLGTRETQYF
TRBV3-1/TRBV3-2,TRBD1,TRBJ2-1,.,TGTGCCAGCAGCCAATGGGACAGGGCCAGGAATGAGCAGTTCTTC,CASSQWDRARNEQFF
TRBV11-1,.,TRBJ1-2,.,TGTGCCAGCAGCTTTTCAGGGGATGGCTACACCTTC,CASSFSGDGYTF
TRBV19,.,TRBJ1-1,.,TGTGCCAGTAGGGGGGGGCTCGGCGAAGCTTTCTTT,CASRGGLGEAFF
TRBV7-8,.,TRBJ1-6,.,TGTGCCAGCAGCTTAGCGCCGGGTCAGGGGAATTCACCCCTCCACTTT,CASSLAPGQGNSPLHF
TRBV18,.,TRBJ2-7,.,TGTGCCAGCACGGGGGACCTTTCTTACGAGCAGTACTTC,CASTGDLSYEQYF
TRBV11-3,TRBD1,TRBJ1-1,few,TGTGCCAGCAGCCGGGACAGGGGGTCTGAAGCTTTCTTT,CASSRDRGSEAFF
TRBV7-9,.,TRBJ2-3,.,TGTGCCAGCAGCTTCTTAACAGGCACGGTCCTCACTAGCACAGATACGCAGTATTTT,CASSFLTGTVLTSTDTQYF
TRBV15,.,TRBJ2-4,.,TGTGCCACCAGCAGAGTCCCGAATTCCGTAGTTGTCAAAAACATTCAGTACTTC,CATSRVPNSVVVKNIQYF
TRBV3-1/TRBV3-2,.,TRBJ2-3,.,TGTGCCAGCAGCCTTGAGACAGATACGCAGTATTTT,CASSLETDTQYF
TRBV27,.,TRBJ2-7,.,TGTGCCAGCCGACTCAGGGGCGCCCAAGGCGAGCAGTACTTC,CASRLRGAQGEQYF
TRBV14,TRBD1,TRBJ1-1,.,TGTGCCAGCAGCCAAAGACAGGGGGCTGCTGAAGCTTTCTTT,CASSQRQGAAEAFF
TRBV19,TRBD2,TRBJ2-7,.,TGTGCCAGTAGCCCAGGGACTAGCGGGAGGGTCTCCTACGAGCAGTACTTC,CASSPGTSGRVSYEQYF